Sequencing of this T cell receptor (beta chain) was carried out in a study of shared clonotypes between healthy human individuals. TCRdb keeps only in-frame clones here, not all; method: immunoSEQ multiplex PCR. Here the sample spans around 1.4 million clones, approximately 98.5% being singletons. The length of the CDR3 is 15 residues. V was cut by 3 bases and J by 6 bases, with 17 bases left in between. CDR1 and CDR2 (germline): SGHAT, FQDESV (reference sequence). Input material: naive CD4+ T cells sorted from blood. Subset: CD45RA+ positively selected. The clonotype originates from a man aged 30 to 45 in good health. V and J are TRBV11-1 and TRBJ1-1, with unresolved D. The DNA for the CDR3 is TGTGCCAGCAGCTTTACGAGTACAAAAACCCCTGAAGCTTTCTTT. Its translation is CASSFTSTKTPEAFF.